Below are 23 T cell receptor beta chains sequenced from a single sample in a study of OX40 agonist ivuxolimab in advanced cancers. Some clones are missing from TCRdb's copy, which holds only in-frame ones; the method was immunoSEQ multiplex PCR. The sample contains tens of thousands of clones, over 80% of which appear only once. The specimen comprised CD4+ or CD8+ T cells sorted from blood, sampled in a trial of the OX40 agonist ivuxolimab. The origin of the receptors is an adult with an advanced solid tumor such as melanoma, head and neck, liver or kidney cancer.

The chain carries TRBV21-1 and TRBJ2-5; TRBD1 is taken as the D call from the table, unchecked against the DNA. TRBV21-1 is an annotated pseudogene. This CDR3 comprises 13 residues. The CDR3 spells CATLTGVLMTQYF. The CDR3 nucleotides are TGTGCCACCCTAACAGGGGTCTTGATGACCCAGTACTTC.

This clone appeared once. J is TRBJ2-3 and V is TRBV10-3, with a tentative D call TRBD2 (5 bases). CDR1 ENHRY and CDR2 SYGVKD come from the germline V gene. The V end was cut by 3 bases, the J end by 3 bases, with 13 bases between. This CDR3 is built from 15 residues. CDR3 DNA: TGTGCCATCAGTGATACCCGCGGAGGTACAGATACGCAGTATTTT. Translation gives CAISDTRGGTDTQYF.

The gene calls are TRBV27 and TRBJ1-1; 7 bases align to TRBD1. The CDR3 is 14 amino acids. CDR1 and CDR2 (germline): MNHEY, SMNVEV (reference sequence). The J segment lost 2 bases and the V segment lost 7 bases, leaving 7 bases of the junction unmatched. The CDR3 here is CASILTGANTEAFF. In DNA form, the CDR3 reads TGTGCCAGCATCTTAACAGGGGCTAACACTGAAGCTTTCTTT.

The chain uses TRBV28 and TRBJ1-3; 7 bases fit TRBD1. Per the germline V gene, CDR1 is MDHEN and CDR2 is SYDVKM. V was clipped by 5 bases and J by 0 bases; unmatched bases: 4. The CDR3 runs 15 residues. The CDR3 loop is CASSPTGDSGNTIYF. Here the CDR3 DNA reads TGTGCCAGCAGTCCCACAGGGGACTCTGGAAACACCATATATTTT.

This chain uses TRBV18 with TRBJ1-4; 8 bases fit TRBD1. This CDR3 contains 16 residues. CDR1 is KGHSH, CDR2 LQKENI, per germline. Trimming took 5 bases from V and 5 from J; bases not matched to a gene: 10. CDR3 coding DNA: TGTGCCAGCTCAGAGATCGGACAGGGCTTAAATGAAAAACTGTTTTTT. Translation gives CASSEIGQGLNEKLFF. Combining the CDR3 with reference TRBV18 and TRBJ1-4 gives the whole variable domain NAGVMQNPRHLVRRRGQEARLRCSPMKGHSHVYWYRQLPEEGLKFMVYLQKENIIDESGMPKERFSAEFPKEGPSILRIQQVVRGDSAAYFCASSEIGQGLNEKLFFGSGTQLSVL.

A note on this clone: The same CDR3 also results from other DNA sequences found in this sample. The gene calls are TRBV19 and TRBJ1-5; D perhaps matches TRBD1 (5 bases). V lost 3 bases and J 1 base, leaving 7 bases between the germline ends. Germline CDR1 and CDR2: LNHDA and SQIVND (reference sequence). This CDR3 comprises 14 residues. The CDR3 is CASSIWGSNQPQHF. CDR3 nucleotides: TGTGCCAGTAGTATCTGGGGGAGCAATCAGCCCCAGCATTTT.

The CDR3 bases are TGTGCCAGCAGCCGTAAGGAGGAACAGACCGGGGAGCTGTTTTTT. It yields the protein CASSRKEEQTGELFF. The chain uses TRBV21-1 and TRBJ2-2; the DNA was not used to check the table's D call, TRBD2. TRBV21-1 is noted as a pseudogene. The CDR3 runs to 15 residues.

The V gene is TRBV11-1, the J gene TRBJ2-3, with D perhaps TRBD2 (6 bases). Trimming cost V 0 bases and J 4 bases, with 11 bases left between them. The CDR3 contains 15 residues. CDR1 and CDR2 from the germline V gene are SGHAT and FQDESV (reference sequence). DNA of the CDR3: TGTGCCAGCAGCTTAGCGCGGGGTCTGGCAGATACGCAGTATTTT. This sequence encodes CASSLARGLADTQYF.

V gene TRBV4-1 combines with J gene TRBJ1-2, with TRBD1 as a possible D gene (5 bases). The germline V gene encodes CDR1 MGHRA and CDR2 YSYEKL. Trimming shortened V by 7 bases and J by 1 base, and 13 bases separated the two germline ends. The CDR3 covers 14 residues. The CDR3 bases are TGCGCCAGCACCGACAGTTCTCTTAACTATGGCTACACCTTC. Translation gives CASTDSSLNYGYTF.

The V gene is TRBV2, the J gene TRBJ2-3; tentatively, D is TRBD1 (6 bases). The CDR3 covers 14 residues. Germline CDR1 is SNHLY and CDR2 is FYNNEI. The V end lost 4 bases, the J end lost 4 bases, and 12 bases lay between the germline ends. The CDR3, as DNA: TGTGCCAGCAGTGCCGGGACAAGCCCAGATACGCAGTATTTT. Amino acids: CASSAGTSPDTQYF.

The chain combines TRBV18 with TRBJ2-2, with D perhaps matching TRBD1 (5 bases). Germline V gives CDR1 KGHSH, CDR2 LQKENI. V lost 3 bases to trimming and J lost 7 bases, with 6 bases between them. The CDR3 length is 12 residues. CDR3 in DNA: TGTGCCAGCTCACCCAGGGACGGGGAGCTGTTTTTT. Translating it yields CASSPRDGELFF.

The rearrangement links TRBV4-1 to TRBJ1-1; 9 bases line up with TRBD1. CDR1 and CDR2 (germline): MGHRA, YSYEKL. V shed 6 bases and J 3 bases; nucleotides not matched to a gene: 17. The CDR3 has 18 residues. CDR3 sequence: CASSPLRSTGGVDTEAFF. For the CDR3, the DNA is TGCGCCAGCAGTCCCCTTCGTTCAACAGGGGGCGTAGACACTGAAGCTTTCTTT.

This chain uses TRBV28 with TRBJ2-7; D uncertain. Germline V lookup: CDR1 MDHEN, CDR2 SYDVKM. This CDR3 has 13 amino acids. V shed 6 bases and J shed 0 bases, with 9 bases lying between them. The CDR3 spells CASSIVSSYEQYF. CDR3 in DNA: TGTGCCAGCAGCATCGTGAGCTCCTACGAGCAGTACTTC.

The sample holds one count of this clone. The V call is TRBV5-4, the J call TRBJ2-3; no clear D. V lost 0 bases and J lost 3, with 5 bases in between. This CDR3 has 13 amino acids. CDR1 and CDR2 from the germline V gene are SGHNT and YYREEE (reference sequence). CDR3 sequence (DNA): TGTGCCAGCAGCTTGGAAGGGACAGATACGCAGTATTTT. The encoded protein is CASSLEGTDTQYF.

The V and J genes are TRBV27 and TRBJ2-4, with D possibly called TRBD1 or TRBD2 (6 bases each). V was shortened by 1 base and J by 3 bases, with 13 bases between the two germline ends. In germline, CDR1 is MNHEY, CDR2 SMNVEV (reference sequence). The CDR3 consists of 16 residues. CDR3 nucleotide sequence: TGTGCCAGCAGTTTATACAATGGAGGGGGCAAAAACATTCAGTACTTC. It specifies CASSLYNGGGKNIQYF.

The chain combines TRBV11-2 with TRBJ2-2, with D unresolved. This CDR3 is 12 amino acids long. V gave up 7 bases and J gave up 6 bases, with 9 bases separating them. Germline CDR1 is SGHAT and CDR2 is FQNNGV. The CDR3 DNA reads as TGTGCCAGCACCCTGTACCCCGGGGAGCTGTTTTTT. This gives the protein CASTLYPGELFF.

The rearrangement links TRBV21-1 to TRBJ2-7; the table's TRBD1 call for D was not verified on the DNA. TRBV21-1 is noted as a pseudogene. The CDR3 is made up of 17 amino acids. CDR3 DNA: TGTGCCAGCAGCAAACCTGGCCGGCCAGGGGGCTTATACGAGCAGTACGTC. It encodes CASSKPGRPGGLYEQYV.

The table lists this clone with a count of one. V and J are TRBV11-2 and TRBJ2-1, with D perhaps being TRBD1 or TRBD2 (5 bases each). The CDR3 is 15 amino acids. V lost 7 bases to trimming and J lost 6 bases, with 19 bases between them. Germline V gene data show CDR1 as SGHAT and CDR2 as FQNNGV. As DNA, the CDR3 is TGTGCCAGCAACCCTACGTTGGGGACCATCAATGAGCAGTTCTTC. Residues: CASNPTLGTINEQFF.

This clone was seen once. The chain combines TRBV4-3 with TRBJ2-1; possibly TRBD1 or TRBD2 for D (5 bases each). This CDR3 is 17 amino acids long. CDR1 LGHNA and CDR2 YSLEER come from the germline V gene. The V end lost 0 bases, the J end lost 3 bases, and 15 bases lay between the germline ends. CDR3 in amino acids: CASSQDGDGLLYNEQFF. The CDR3, as DNA: TGCGCCAGCAGCCAAGATGGGGACGGATTACTCTACAATGAGCAGTTCTTC.

The chain combines TRBV7-9 with TRBJ2-5, with 14 bases fitting TRBD2. CDR3 size: 17 residues. Germline V gene sequence: CDR1 SEHNR, CDR2 FQNEAQ (reference sequence). Losses at the gene ends were 4 bases for V and 1 base for J; bases not matched to a gene: 5. CDR3 in DNA: TGTGCCAGCAGCTCCCCGGGACTAGCGGGGGTCCAAGAGACCCAGTACTTC. Its translation: CASSSPGLAGVQETQYF.

This rearrangement joins TRBV30 to TRBJ2-7; D possibly uses TRBD1 or TRBD2 (5 bases each). CDR1 is GTSNPN and CDR2 is SVGIG in the germline V gene (reference sequence). Between the trimmed V and J ends, which lost 1 base and 11 bases, there was a span of 12 bases. The length of the CDR3 is 11 residues. The CDR3 loop is CAWSGGTLEYF. In DNA, the CDR3 is TGTGCCTGGAGTGGAGGGACCTTAGAGTACTTC.

This rearrangement joins TRBV11-2 to TRBJ2-7; 8 bases map to TRBD1. Germline V gene data show CDR1 as SGHAT and CDR2 as FQNNGV. Trimming took 3 bases from V and 2 from J; bases not matched to a gene: 9. This CDR3 spans 16 amino acids. In DNA, the CDR3 is TGTGCCAGCAGCTTGGGTAGGACAGGGCCTGCCTACGAGCAGTACTTC. Its protein product is CASSLGRTGPAYEQYF.

The genes are TRBV7-8 and TRBJ1-1, with D maybe TRBD1 (5 bases). Trimming stripped 1 base from V and 2 bases from J, with 8 bases between. The CDR3 spans 14 residues. Germline V gene lookup returns CDR1 SGHVS and CDR2 FQNEAQ. CDR3 sequence reads: CASSLVGVNTEAFF. The CDR3 DNA reads as TGTGCCAGCAGCTTAGTAGGGGTTAACACTGAAGCTTTCTTT.